Detailed here is one T cell receptor (beta chain). Its antigen remains unknown. The sample is drawn from a study of OX40 agonist ivuxolimab in advanced cancers. Whole-study context: The dose of intravenous ivuxolimab that patients received every 2 weeks ranged from 0.01 to 10 mg/kg. Eligibility admitted prior anti-PD-1, anti-PD-L1 or anti-CTLA-4 therapy; about 40% had some. Patients receiving dose escalation had hepatocellular carcinoma, melanoma, renal cell or head and neck cancer. Study-wide results and limits: Among patients with partial responses at 0.1-3.0 mg/kg, clonal expansion was among the lowest.

The method was immunoSEQ multiplex PCR; TCRdb's version includes in-frame clones alone and lacks a portion of them. The table has around 70,000 clones, 82% seen once; the top ten hold around 5.1%. This clonotype originated in an adult with an advanced solid tumor such as melanoma, head and neck, liver or kidney cancer. The sequencing used CD4+ or CD8+ T cells sorted from blood, collected in a trial of the OX40 agonist ivuxolimab.

The CDR3 DNA reads TGCGCCAGCAGCCCGATTGGAAACACCGGGGAGCTGTTTTTT. Its protein is CASSPIGNTGELFF. The chain recombines TRBV5-1 with TRBJ2-2; D is uncertain. Trimming removed 4 bases at V and 2 bases at J, with 9 bases between. CDR3 length: 14 residues. Germline values: CDR1 SGHRS, CDR2 YFSETQ.